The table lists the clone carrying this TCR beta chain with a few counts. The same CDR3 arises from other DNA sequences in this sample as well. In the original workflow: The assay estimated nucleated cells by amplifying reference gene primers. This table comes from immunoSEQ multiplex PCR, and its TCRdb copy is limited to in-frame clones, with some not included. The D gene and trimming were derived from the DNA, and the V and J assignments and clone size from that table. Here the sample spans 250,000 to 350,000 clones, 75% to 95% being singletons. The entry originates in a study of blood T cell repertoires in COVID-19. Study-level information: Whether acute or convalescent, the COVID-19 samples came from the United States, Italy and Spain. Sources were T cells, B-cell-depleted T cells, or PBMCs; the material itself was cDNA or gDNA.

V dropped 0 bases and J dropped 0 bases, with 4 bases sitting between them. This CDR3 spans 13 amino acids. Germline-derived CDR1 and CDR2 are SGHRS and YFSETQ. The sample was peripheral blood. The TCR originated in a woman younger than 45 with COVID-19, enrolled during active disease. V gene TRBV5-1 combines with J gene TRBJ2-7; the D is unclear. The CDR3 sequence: CASSLGSSYEQYF. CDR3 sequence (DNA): TGCGCCAGCAGCTTGGGCAGCTCCTACGAGCAGTACTTC.